The rows below give T cell receptor beta chains drawn from one sample of a study of neurological immune-mediated disorders. Via MiXCR, TCRdb re-called the 5' RACE reads, giving one row per CDR3 protein. The sample has tens of thousands of distinct CDR3 sequences; approximately 5% are singletons. The sequencing input was PBMCs. Receptors were obtained from a woman in her 70s with multiple sclerosis. The CDR3 runs from the conserved cysteine through the conserved F or W. The D gene is left open where the match is weak. Size is omitted from some rows. Given values are once, few, many or a class for expanded clones.

j_gene | v_gene | abundance | d_gene | CDR3nt | CDR3aa
TRBJ2-1 | TRBV15 | many | TRBD2 | TGTGCCACCAGCAGGGTACTAGCGGGAGGGCCGGGTGAGCAGTTCTTC | CATSRVLAGGPGEQFF
TRBJ2-7 | TRBV5-1 | many | - | TGCGCCAGCAGCTACCCCCCGGGGTCCGAGCAGTACTTC | CASSYPPGSEQYF
TRBJ1-1 | TRBV19 | many | TRBD1 | TGTGCCAGTAGTCTCGGCGGGACAGGGCTTCTTGAAGCTTTCTTT | CASSLGGTGLLEAFF
TRBJ1-2 | TRBV4-3 | many | - | TGCGCCAGCAGCCAAGTGCCAGGAACTTATGGCTACACCTTC | CASSQVPGTYGYTF
TRBJ2-2 | TRBV12-3/TRBV12-4 | many | TRBD1 | TGTGCCAGCAGTAACTGGACAGGGGGTTTAATCAGGGAGCTGTTTTTT | CASSNWTGGLIRELFF
TRBJ1-5 | TRBV7-9 | many | - | TGTGCCAGCAGCTTAGGGGATACAGGAAATCAGCCCCAGCATTTT | CASSLGDTGNQPQHF
TRBJ2-1 | TRBV5-1 | many | - | TGCGCCAGCAGCTCAAAGGGACTCAAATCCTACAATGAGCAGTTCTTC | CASSSKGLKSYNEQFF
TRBJ1-1 | TRBV20-1 | many | - | TGCAGTGCTTACACGGGACAAGAACCTAGGAGTGCTTTCTTT | CSAYTGQEPRSAFF
TRBJ2-3 | TRBV6-2/TRBV6-3 | many | - | TGTGCCAGCAGCCCCGCAGATACGCAGTATTTT | CASSPADTQYF
TRBJ1-5 | TRBV6-5 | many | TRBD1 | TGTGCCAGCAGTTCCAGGGGGTACCGTCAGCCCCAGCATTTT | CASSSRGYRQPQHF
TRBJ2-1 | TRBV29-1 | many | - | TGCAGCGCGGAAGGCCGTTCCAATGAGCAGTTCTTC | CSAEGRSNEQFF
TRBJ1-1 | TRBV21-1 | many | - | TGTGCCAGCGGGCGACAGGGGGCGTGGACTGAAGCTTTCTTT | CASGRQGAWTEAFF
TRBJ2-3 | TRBV7-2 | many | TRBD2 | TGTGCCAGCAGCTTAGGCCCCCCTAGCGGGAACACAGATACGCAGTATTTT | CASSLGPPSGNTDTQYF
TRBJ1-2 | TRBV5-6 | many | TRBD1 | TGTGCCAGCAGCTTGACAGGGGGGACCTATGGCTACACCTTC | CASSLTGGTYGYTF
TRBJ1-2 | TRBV7-2 | many | - | TGTGCCAGCAGCCTGGGGACGGGGGAAGGCTACACCTTC | CASSLGTGEGYTF
TRBJ2-3 | TRBV6-6 | many | TRBD1 | TGTGCCAGCAGTCGACAGGGAAGCACAGATACGCAGTATTTT | CASSRQGSTDTQYF
TRBJ2-1 | TRBV20-1 | - | TRBD2 | TGCAGTGCCCGGGGGGATGAGCAGTTCTTC | CSARGDEQFF
TRBJ1-2 | TRBV29-1 | many | - | TGCAGCGTTGAAGATCAGGGCAGCTATGGCTACACCTTC | CSVEDQGSYGYTF
TRBJ1-2 | TRBV12-3/TRBV12-4 | many | TRBD1 | TGTGCCAGCAGTCCCGGACAGGGGCGCTACACCTTC | CASSPGQGRYTF
TRBJ2-7 | TRBV7-2 | few | - | TGTGCCAAAACTGGCTCCTACGAGCAGTACTTC | CAKTGSYEQYF
TRBJ2-1 | TRBV7-2 | many | - | TGTGCCAGCAGCCCGGGCCAGACGCAGTTCTTC | CASSPGQTQFF
TRBJ2-7 | TRBV12-3/TRBV12-4 | - | - | TGTGCCAACAGTTCCCGGGGTTACGAGCAGTACTTC | CANSSRGYEQYF
TRBJ2-1 | TRBV6-2/TRBV6-3 | many | - | TGTGCCAGCAGTTACTCGAGTATTAGTGAGCAGTTCTTC | CASSYSSISEQFF
TRBJ2-2 | TRBV20-1 | few | TRBD2 | TGCAGTGCTAGAGATTCAGCGGGAGCGGTCACCGGGGAGCTGTTTTTT | CSARDSAGAVTGELFF
TRBJ2-2 | TRBV5-7 | few | - | TGTGCCAGCAGCTTGGAAGGCTTAGCGATGCCAGCCGGGGAGCTGTTTTTT | CASSLEGLAMPAGELFF
TRBJ1-1 | TRBV5-1 | few | - | TGCGCCAGCAGCCAACAGGAGGAGAACACTGAAGCTTTCTTT | CASSQQEENTEAFF
TRBJ2-7 | TRBV7-2 | few | TRBD2 | TGTGCCAGCAGCTTGGTAGCGGGAGGTGGAGTCGAGCAGTACTTC | CASSLVAGGGVEQYF
TRBJ2-5 | TRBV5-1 | many | - | TGCGCCAGCAGCTTGGCGACGGTCCAAGAGACCCAGTACTTC | CASSLATVQETQYF
TRBJ1-2 | TRBV5-1 | many | - | TGCGCCAGCAGCCCCCCCCGTGGGCGCGATGGCTACACCTTC | CASSPPRGRDGYTF
TRBJ1-2 | TRBV10-3 | many | - | TGTGCCATCAGCGAAGGGGAAAACTATGGCTACACCTTC | CAISEGENYGYTF
TRBJ2-7 | TRBV7-2 | many | - | TGTGCCAGCAGCTTCCGTAGCGGCTCCTACGAGCAGTACTTC | CASSFRSGSYEQYF
TRBJ2-2 | TRBV9 | many | - | TGTGCCAGCAGCCTAGAAGGGGCCAACACCGGGGAGCTGTTTTTT | CASSLEGANTGELFF
TRBJ2-1 | TRBV12-3/TRBV12-4 | many | - | TGTGCCAGCAGTTCCTATGTCAATGAGCAGTTCTTC | CASSSYVNEQFF
TRBJ2-7 | TRBV3-1 | many | - | TGTGCCAGCAGCCAACGATACGAGCAGTACTTC | CASSQRYEQYF
TRBJ2-2 | TRBV12-3/TRBV12-4 | many | - | TGTGCCAGCAGTTTACCTAGGCCTCCTATCCACGGGGAGCTGTTTTTT | CASSLPRPPIHGELFF
TRBJ2-3 | TRBV14 | many | TRBD2 | TGTGCCAGCAGCCAACCTAGCGGGAGCACACATACGCAGTATTTT | CASSQPSGSTHTQYF
TRBJ2-5 | TRBV7-9 | - | - | TGTGCCAGCAGCTTAGACACAAAGACCCAGTACTTC | CASSLDTKTQYF
TRBJ1-5 | TRBV7-9 | - | TRBD1 | TGTGCCAGCAGCTCGACAGGGTTGAGACAGCCCCAGCATTTT | CASSSTGLRQPQHF
TRBJ2-7 | TRBV7-2 | - | TRBD1 | TGTGCCAGCAGCTTAGGAGCAGGGGGAGACGAGCAGTACTTC | CASSLGAGGDEQYF